This T cell receptor beta chain was recovered during a study of response to subunit inactivated influenza vaccine. Overall study results and limits: Few additional T cells are recruited per seasonal influenza vaccination, authors suggested.

The V gene end was trimmed by 4 bases and the J gene end by 7 bases; junction bases not matched to a gene: 5. Looked up from germline, CDR1 is SGHRS and CDR2 is YFSETQ. The CDR3 sequence is 14 residues long. TCRdb called the RT-PCR reads again in MiXCR, with one record for every CDR3 protein. This repertoire shows hundreds of thousands of distinct CDR3 sequences, less than 20% found once; its top ten account for 11%. This clonotype appeared a few times. The antigen is not known. The chain links TRBV5-1 to TRBJ2-1; 10 bases are shared with TRBD2. This receptor was taken from a man aged 45-65 years who received an inactivated influenza vaccine. The material was PBMCs from blood, obtained approximately 12 days after vaccination. This CDR3 is CASSDASGSNEQFF. CDR3 coding DNA: TGCGCCAGCAGCGATGCTAGCGGGAGTAATGAGCAGTTCTTC.